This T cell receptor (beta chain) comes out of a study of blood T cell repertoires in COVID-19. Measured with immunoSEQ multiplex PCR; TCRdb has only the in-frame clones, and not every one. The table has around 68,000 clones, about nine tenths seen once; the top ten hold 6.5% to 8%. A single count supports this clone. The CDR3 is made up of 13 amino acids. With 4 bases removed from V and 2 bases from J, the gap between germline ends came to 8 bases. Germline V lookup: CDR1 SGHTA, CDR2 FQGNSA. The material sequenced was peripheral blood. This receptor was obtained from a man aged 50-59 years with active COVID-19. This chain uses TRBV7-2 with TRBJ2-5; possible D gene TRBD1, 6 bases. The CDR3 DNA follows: TGTGCCAGCAGCTCCGGACAGCAAGAGACCCAGTACTTC. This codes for CASSSGQQETQYF.